Presented here are 22 T cell receptor beta chains from one specimen sequenced in a study of multiple sclerosis patients with progressive multifocal leukoencephalopathy. Profiling relied on immunoSEQ multiplex PCR, and the TCRdb table lists in-frame clones only, not all of them. The table lists around 30,000 clones, roughly 89% of them singletons, with about 1.3% in the top ten. The time point is: about 13 months of natalizumab therapy. This material consisted of PBMCs, taken from a patient treated with natalizumab. The receptor source for this set is a human donor with multiple sclerosis.

The chain employs TRBV9 and TRBJ1-1; D is possibly TRBD1 (6 bases). The CDR3 length is 15 residues. Trimming pared 0 bases from V and 6 bases from J, leaving 15 bases between. Germline CDR1 and CDR2: SGDLS and YYNGEE. This chain's CDR3 is CASSVDTGWGAEAFF. DNA of the CDR3: TGTGCCAGCAGCGTAGATACAGGGTGGGGAGCTGAAGCTTTCTTT. The whole variable domain, filled in from reference TRBV9 and TRBJ1-1, reads DSGVTQTPKHLITATGQRVTLRCSPRSGDLSVYWYQQSLDQGLQFLIQYYNGEERAKGNILERFSAQQFPDLHSELNLSSLELGDSALYFCASSVDTGWGAEAFFGQGTRLTVV.

The gene calls are TRBV27 and TRBJ2-1; the match to TRBD1 covers 9 bases. Germline lookup yields CDR1 MNHEY and CDR2 SMNVEV (reference sequence). The CDR3 totals 15 residues. With 1 base clipped from V and 8 bases from J, the junction kept 6 bases outside the gene matches. The CDR3 region has the DNA TGTGCCAGCAGTTTATACACAGGGGGCGAGGATGAGCAGTTCTTC. This translates into CASSLYTGGEDEQFF.

The rearrangement links TRBV5-4 to TRBJ2-5; D is uncertain. CDR3 length: 16 residues. Germline CDR1 and CDR2: SGHNT and YYREEE (reference sequence). V shed 8 bases and J shed 7 bases, with 27 bases lying between them. The CDR3, as DNA: TGTGCCAGGACACTTAGCAACGGCAGGAACCGAGGGACCCAGTACTTC. It encodes CARTLSNGRNRGTQYF.

The chain links TRBV25-1 to TRBJ2-1; tentatively, D is TRBD1 or TRBD2 (5 bases each). The CDR3 runs 17 residues. CDR1 and CDR2 from the germline V gene are MGHDK and SYGVNS. V lost 2 bases and J 4 bases, leaving 18 bases between the germline ends. The CDR3 region is CASSEASVRDGYNEQFF. The CDR3 region has the DNA TGTGCCAGCAGTGAAGCGTCGGTACGGGACGGGTACAATGAGCAGTTCTTC.

The chain links TRBV11-3 to TRBJ2-5; 9 bases are shared with TRBD1. Germline V lookup: CDR1 SGHNT, CDR2 YENEEA. This CDR3 is 15 amino acids long. V lost 5 bases to trimming and J lost 3 bases; unmatched junction nucleotides: 7. This CDR3 is CASSRGTGGEETQYF. As DNA, the CDR3 is TGTGCCAGCAGCCGAGGCACAGGGGGCGAAGAGACCCAGTACTTC.

The chain carries TRBV5-1 and TRBJ1-2; maybe TRBD1 (5 bases). The CDR3 runs to 16 residues. Germline V gene data show CDR1 as SGHRS and CDR2 as YFSETQ. Trimming removed 3 bases at V and 1 base at J, with 16 bases between. The DNA for the CDR3 is TGCGCCAGCAGCTGGACCGAGGGGCCAATTAACTATGGCTACACCTTC. The encoded protein is CASSWTEGPINYGYTF.

This sequence joins TRBV6-6 and TRBJ1-5, with 8 positions matching TRBD1. This CDR3 is 16 amino acids long. V trimming: 6 bases; J trimming: 7 bases; junction bases outside the gene matches: 14. From germline, CDR1 is MNHNY and CDR2 SVGAGI (reference sequence). CDR3 DNA: TGTGCCAGCAGCCTCAAGGACAGGGTCGGGCCCCAGCCCCAGCATTTT. It codes for CASSLKDRVGPQPQHF.

The gene calls are TRBV6-5 and TRBJ2-7; TRBD1 matches at 9 bases. Germline assignment: CDR1 MNHEY and CDR2 SVGAGI. The CDR3 runs 14 residues. Trimming removed 3 bases from V and 6 bases from J; junction bases left unmatched: 6. The CDR3 coding sequence is TGTGCCAGCAGTTATGGGGGACAGGGCTCCGAGCAGTACTTC. Amino acids: CASSYGGQGSEQYF.

The rearrangement joins TRBV6-6 to TRBJ1-2; TRBD1 matches 7 bases. V shed 6 bases and J 3 bases; nucleotides not matched to a gene: 7. CDR1 and CDR2 (germline): MNHNY, SVGAGI (reference sequence). This CDR3 region has 14 residues. CDR3 amino acids: CASSPRQGDYGYTF. CDR3 DNA: TGTGCCAGCAGCCCAAGACAGGGTGACTATGGCTACACCTTC.

This clone turned up a few times. The gene calls are TRBV19 and TRBJ1-1; a possible D gene is TRBD1 (6 bases). Germline V gene data show CDR1 as LNHDA and CDR2 as SQIVND (reference sequence). Trimming pared 5 bases from V and 0 bases from J, leaving 19 bases between. The CDR3 has 17 residues. For the CDR3, the DNA is TGTGCCAGTAGTCGTATACCCCGGACAGTTATGAACACTGAAGCTTTCTTT. Protein: CASSRIPRTVMNTEAFF.

This chain uses TRBV29-1 with TRBJ2-3; D possibly corresponds to TRBD1 (5 bases). Trimming took 4 bases from V and 2 from J, leaving 10 bases between them. Germline assignment: CDR1 SQVTM and CDR2 ANQGSEA. CDR3 length: 13 residues. Here the CDR3 reads CSVGGSNTDTQYF. Here the CDR3 DNA reads TGCAGCGTTGGGGGCTCCAACACAGATACGCAGTATTTT.

The chain couples TRBV25-1 to TRBJ2-3; D perhaps matches TRBD1 (7 bases). Germline values: CDR1 MGHDK, CDR2 SYGVNS. The CDR3 is 14 amino acids. The V gene lost 4 bases and the J gene lost 3 bases, with 11 bases spanning the gap. This chain's CDR3 is CASSVTGTTDTQYF. CDR3 nucleotides: TGTGCCAGCAGTGTGACAGGGACTACAGATACGCAGTATTTT.

The chain couples TRBV7-8 to TRBJ2-7; 10 bases map to TRBD1. The germline CDR1 and CDR2 sequences are SGHVS and FQNEAQ. V dropped 4 bases and J dropped 4; count of bases not matched to a gene: 7. This CDR3 region has 15 residues. CDR3 region: CASSSAGTGVYEQYF. CDR3 DNA: TGTGCCAGCAGCTCAGCGGGGACAGGGGTATACGAGCAGTACTTC.

The chain links TRBV7-3 to TRBJ2-2; D gene unclear. Germline V lookup: CDR1 SGHTA, CDR2 FQGTGA. The V end was cut by 5 bases, the J end by 5 bases, with 9 bases between. This CDR3 region has 13 residues. In DNA, the CDR3 is TGTGCCAGCAGCCTTGGGATAACCGGGGAGCTGTTTTTT. It is translated as CASSLGITGELFF.

The gene calls are TRBV5-1 and TRBJ2-5; D is unclear. The closer fit of TRBJ2-7 to the DNA end suggests the J call may be wrong. There are 11 residues in the CDR3. Per the germline V gene, CDR1 is SGHRS and CDR2 is YFSETQ. The CDR3 nucleotides are TGCGCCAGCAGCACCTTAAACGAGCAGTACTTC. Protein sequence: CASSTLNEQYF.

This rearrangement joins TRBV7-9 to TRBJ2-7, with 7 positions matching TRBD1. The CDR3 consists of 17 residues. V shed 2 bases, J shed 0 bases, and the junction held 10 bases outside the gene matches. The germline CDR1 and CDR2 sequences are SEHNR and FQNEAQ (reference sequence). The CDR3 region is CASSLRGGEVSSYEQYF. The CDR3 nucleotides read TGTGCCAGCAGCTTAAGAGGGGGCGAGGTGAGCTCCTACGAGCAGTACTTC.

The chain carries TRBV19 and TRBJ1-5, with D uncertain. Trimming took 5 bases from V and 3 from J, leaving 14 bases between them. Germline V gives CDR1 LNHDA, CDR2 SQIVND (reference sequence). The CDR3 extends over 15 amino acids. In DNA, the CDR3 is TGTGCCAGTAGTGACTCCCTTTACCCCAATCAGCCCCAGCATTTT. This sequence encodes CASSDSLYPNQPQHF.

The chain combines TRBV9 with TRBJ1-2; D uncertain. Germline-derived CDR1 and CDR2 are SGDLS and YYNGEE. V shed 4 bases and J shed 0 bases, with 16 bases lying between them. The CDR3 spans 16 residues. CDR3 sequence reads: CASSPHSAASNYGYTF. The CDR3 DNA reads as TGTGCCAGCAGCCCCCACTCGGCAGCCTCTAACTATGGCTACACCTTC. Combining the CDR3 with reference TRBV9 and TRBJ1-2 gives the whole variable domain DSGVTQTPKHLITATGQRVTLRCSPRSGDLSVYWYQQSLDQGLQFLIQYYNGEERAKGNILERFSAQQFPDLHSELNLSSLELGDSALYFCASSPHSAASNYGYTFGSGTRLTVV.

The chain uses TRBV27 and TRBJ2-7, with 9 bases lining up with TRBD1. With V trimmed by 4 bases and J by 3 bases, 1 base remained unmatched. The CDR3 extends over 13 amino acids. The germline CDR1 and CDR2 sequences are MNHEY and SMNVEV (reference sequence). The CDR3, as DNA: TGTGCCAGCAGTTCGGGACAGGGCTACGAGCAGTACTTC. It is translated as CASSSGQGYEQYF.

The chain is built from TRBV6-5 and TRBJ1-2, with TRBD1 as a possible D gene (5 bases). Germline CDR1 and CDR2: MNHEY and SVGAGI. The CDR3 loop spans 13 amino acids. Trimming removed 4 bases from V and 6 bases from J, with 12 bases in between. The CDR3 is CASSSGGLNGYTF. CDR3 DNA: TGTGCCAGCAGTTCGGGGGGTCTTAATGGCTACACCTTC.

This chain links TRBV18 with TRBJ2-5; maybe TRBD1 (5 bases). The J call is uncertain, as TRBJ2-7 better fits the DNA end. CDR3 size: 14 residues. The germline V gene encodes CDR1 KGHSH and CDR2 LQKENI. The CDR3 region is CASSRGLRDYEQYF. The CDR3 bases are TGTGCCAGCTCACGGGGCCTAAGGGACTACGAGCAGTACTTC.

The chain has TRBV4-1 and TRBJ1-2, with 7 bases that match TRBD1. The CDR3 contains 14 residues. Germline CDR1 reads MGHRA; CDR2 reads YSYEKL. Losses at the gene ends were 2 bases for V and 3 bases for J; bases not matched to a gene: 3. The CDR3: CASSQSTGDYGYTF. CDR3 in DNA: TGCGCCAGCAGCCAAAGTACAGGGGACTATGGCTACACCTTC.